The clone carrying this T cell receptor (beta chain) was recorded a few times. What it binds is unknown. The method was immunoSEQ multiplex PCR; TCRdb's version includes in-frame clones alone and lacks a portion of them. Among about 880 clones, about 45% were seen once, and the ten largest hold almost 50%. The data are from a study of tissue T cells after allogeneic stem cell transplantation. For the study at large: Patients with graft-versus-host disease had grafts: several unmodified, three CD34-selected and T-cell-depleted. Whole-study findings and limits: Sampling depth was limited, and the cohort was small and clinically varied. Across patients, clones rarely overlapped, yet motif clusters were shared tissue-specifically. Blood and spleen captured only part of the tissue TCR repertoire.

Trimming shortened V by 1 base and J by 0 bases, and 16 bases separated the two germline ends. The CDR3 is 17 residues long. Germline CDR1 and CDR2: LNHDA and SQIVND (reference sequence). Adult allogeneic hematopoietic cell transplant recipients with steroid-refractory graft-versus-host disease were prospectively enrolled for research autopsy. The TCR comes from a female patient aged 40-75 years with steroid-refractory graft-versus-host disease after an allogeneic stem cell transplant. Some T cells may be graft donor cells. This specimen was kidney tissue, taken at autopsy. V gene TRBV19 combines with J gene TRBJ2-7; D perhaps matches TRBD2 (6 bases). The CDR3 is CASSIALPGLDSYEQYF. As DNA, the CDR3 is TGTGCCAGTAGTATAGCCCTCCCGGGACTGGACTCCTACGAGCAGTACTTC. Variable domain in full (rest from reference TRBV19 and TRBJ2-7): DGGITQSPKYLFRKEGQNVTLSCEQNLNHDAMYWYRQDPGQGLRLIYYSQIVNDFQKGDIAEGYSVSREKKESFPLTVTSAQKNPTAFYLCASSIALPGLDSYEQYFGPGTRLTVT.